A single sample gave rise to the 8 T cell receptor beta chains below, sequenced in a study of T-cell reconstitution after alpha-beta-depleted transplantation in children. Preparation of the TCRbeta library involved a method that used unique molecular identifiers. TCRdb fed the PCR reads into MiXCR, producing one record per CDR3 protein. The table has 300,000 to 400,000 distinct CDR3 sequences, roughly 17% seen once; the top ten hold around two fifths. Sequencing was performed on PBMCs, mostly from graft donor cells, taken 360 days after TCRalphabeta/CD19-depleted stem cell transplant. The receptor source for this set is a male patient aged 2 to 9 who had a stem cell transplant for acute lymphoblastic leukemia, so the T cells may come from the graft donor.

The table lists this clonotype with a count of one. This chain links TRBV10-3 with TRBJ2-3; 11 positions match TRBD1. The CDR3 has 13 residues. The germline CDR1 and CDR2 sequences are ENHRY and SYGVKD. V dropped 10 bases and J dropped 5; count of bases not matched to a gene: 5. Here the CDR3 reads CATGQGAGDTQYF. The CDR3 DNA sequence: TGTGCCACCGGACAGGGGGCCGGAGATACGCAGTATTTT.

The sample holds a few counts of this clonotype. The gene calls are TRBV19 and TRBJ1-2, with 9 bases aligning to TRBD1. The CDR3 contains 14 residues. CDR1 and CDR2 from the germline V gene are LNHDA and SQIVND (reference sequence). J gave up 7 bases and V 6 bases, and 9 bases lay outside the gene matches. The CDR3 loop is CASSRDRGYPGYTF. In nucleotides, the CDR3 is TGTGCCAGTAGCAGAGACAGGGGGTATCCTGGCTACACCTTC.

This clonotype was seen repeatedly, ten times or more. V is TRBV4-1 and J is TRBJ2-7; tentative D call: TRBD2 (5 bases). Trimming took off 3 bases at V and 4 bases at J, with 10 bases between the two ends. Germline CDR1 MGHRA, CDR2 YSYEKL. The CDR3 has 13 amino acids. CDR3 in amino acids: CASSHPGKYEQYF. CDR3 coding DNA: TGCGCCAGCAGCCACCCCGGGAAGTACGAGCAGTACTTC.

This clonotype came up once. This chain joins TRBV4-1 and TRBJ2-3; D is unresolved. Germline assignment: CDR1 MGHRA and CDR2 YSYEKL. V was pared by 4 bases and J by 0 bases, with 20 bases between. This CDR3 spans 18 amino acids. CDR3 amino acids: CASSPQAIGITSTDTQYF. The CDR3, as DNA: TGCGCCAGCAGCCCTCAGGCGATTGGGATCACTAGCACAGATACGCAGTATTTT.

The sample holds a few counts of this clonotype. The chain has TRBV6-5 and TRBJ2-7, with a possible D match to TRBD1 (5 bases). Germline lookup yields CDR1 MNHEY and CDR2 SVGAGI. V lost 6 bases, J lost 6 bases, and 12 bases lay in between. The CDR3 is made up of 12 amino acids. CDR3 in DNA: TGTGCCAGCAGCCTCAACAGGCGCGAGCAGTACTTC. Its translation: CASSLNRREQYF.

V and J are TRBV12-3 or TRBV12-4 and TRBJ2-1; 9 bases agree with TRBD2. The V segment lost 2 bases and the J segment 0 bases; nucleotides outside the gene matches: 8. The CDR3 runs to 18 residues. The DNA for the CDR3 is TGTGCCAGCAGTTTACTAGCGGGAACCGACCTCTCCTACAATGAGCAGTTCTTC. As protein: CASSLLAGTDLSYNEQFF.

This clonotype was found many times. The chain joins TRBV12-3 or TRBV12-4 to TRBJ2-2; no clear D. This CDR3 is 14 amino acids long. V lost 5 bases, J lost 3 bases, and 10 bases lay in between. CDR3 in amino acids: CASSPGLYTGELFF. CDR3 coding DNA: TGTGCCAGCAGTCCCGGGCTCTACACCGGGGAGCTGTTTTTT.

This clonotype was seen a handful of times. The chain carries TRBV5-1 and TRBJ2-2, with 8 bases fitting TRBD2. The CDR3 is 16 residues long. With V trimmed by 4 bases and J by 6 bases, 11 bases remained unmatched. The germline CDR1 and CDR2 sequences are SGHRS and YFSETQ. The CDR3 spells CASSPLVGLVAGELFF. The DNA for the CDR3 is TGCGCCAGCAGCCCCCTGGTGGGACTAGTAGCCGGGGAGCTGTTTTTT.